This T cell receptor (beta chain) was profiled in a study of CD8 T cell repertoires and HIV-1 epitope variants. Study details: T cells were cultured for 10 days with cytokines added on days 3 and 7. The baseline condition was 1M T cells left uncultured.

TCR beta CDR3 was sequenced at survey depth on immunoSEQ. Profiling relied on immunoSEQ multiplex PCR, and the TCRdb table lists in-frame clones only, not all of them. The sample has about 5,600 clones; 50% to 75% are singletons. The CDR3 totals 16 residues. Germline V gene lookup returns CDR1 LNHDA and CDR2 SQIVND (reference sequence). Trimming left V 5 bases short and J 8 bases short, with 24 bases between. Worth noting for this clone: Its antigen is not identified.

The V and J genes are TRBV19 and TRBJ1-1; possible D gene TRBD1, 6 bases. Sequences were obtained from cultured CD8+ T cells derived from PBMCs. The origin of this receptor is a male donor with HIV. The CDR3 bases are TGTGCCAGTAGTTTTGCCGGTACAGGGCGGCTCGAAGAAGCTTTCTTT. It is translated as CASSFAGTGRLEEAFF. Full variable domain (remainder filled in from reference TRBV19 and TRBJ1-1): DGGITQSPKYLFRKEGQNVTLSCEQNLNHDAMYWYRQDPGQGLRLIYYSQIVNDFQKGDIAEGYSVSREKKESFPLTVTSAQKNPTAFYLCASSFAGTGRLEEAFFGQGTRLTVV.